What follows is one TCR beta chain and its context. Its antigen specificity is not known. No much larger clone is present one base from it, and per-base qualities are unavailable. These data originate in a study of vaccination and CD4 T cells after COVID-19 (dated by TCRdb to 2021 to 2024). With respect to the entire study: Every convalescent patient had a positive nasal swab PCR test for SARS-CoV-2, with mild disease in under ten patients and severe disease in one. In the convalescent cohort there were six males and four females, among whom were two Hispanic individuals, seven Caucasians, two Asians and one multiracial person. Participants got two doses of the Pfizer-BioNTech BNT162b2 vaccine (n=8) or two doses of the Moderna mRNA-1273 vaccine (n=2). Post-COVID blood samples were collected from convalescent patients a median of approximately 93 days after diagnosis, with a range of roughly 30 to 170 days. Post-vaccine blood samples were taken a median of roughly 75 days after the second vaccine dose, with a range of about 13 to 250 days. For stimulating the cultures, overlapping spike peptide pools were used, derived from SARS-CoV-2 as well as from the common cold coronaviruses HCoV-NL63, HCoV-OC43 and HCoV-229E. As controls, cultures received a CEFX viral epitope pool (the positive control), an HIV-1 Nef peptide pool (the negative control), or no peptide at all. In 9 to 11 COVID-19 convalescent patients and several infection-naive healthy vaccine recipients, researchers compared the spike-specific CD4+ TCR repertoire from before mRNA vaccination with the repertoire from after. Paper-wide results and their limitations: The median number of SARS-CoV-2-reactive clonotypes rose from around 21 after infection to roughly 38 after vaccination, but the change was not significant. Of the vaccine-specific clones in convalescent patients, 304 of 307, or nearly all, reacted only to SARS-CoV-2 spike and did not cross-react with common cold coronaviruses. The number of convalescent patients in the study was relatively small, and the study did not examine early timepoints following natural infection. Among convalescent patients, a median roughly 84% of the SARS-CoV-2-reactive clones seen after vaccination appeared only after vaccination, which suggests priming specific to the vaccine.

Here V drops 11 bases and J drops 5 bases, and the junction holds 15 bases not matched to any gene. Inclusive of the bounding cysteine and phenylalanine, the CDR3 is 15 residues long. CDR3 DNA only is kept here, 45 bases in frame from base 1. The germline V gene (reference sequence) supplies CDR1 MNHEY and CDR2 SMNVEV. The sample's treatment or condition label, in plain terms: approximately nine-day PBMC culture with coronavirus spike peptide pools or control peptides (ViraFEST assay). To expand antigen-specific T cells with peptide pools and then pick out the expanded clonotypes through TCR sequencing, the study relied on the ViraFEST assay. The convalescent patients' positive SARS-CoV-2 PCR tests fell between March and December 2020, which was before the Alpha, Beta and Delta variants emerged in the United States. PBMCs were cultured at around 2 million per well in IMDM supplemented with 5% human AB serum and about 10 IU/ml IL-2, with about 10 ug/ml peptide pools added. On days 3 and 7, half of the culture medium was replaced with fresh IL-2-containing medium. Once the cells had been in culture for around nine days, the EasySep CD4+ T cell isolation kit was used to isolate CD4+ T cells by negative selection. Ficoll-Paque Plus gradient centrifugation was used to isolate PBMCs from whole blood, and the isolated PBMCs were then either used fresh or cryopreserved at -140C. Triplicate wells were generally used for each culture condition.

Library preparation used PCR. TCR sequencing of DNA from cultured CD4+ T cells used the Oncomine TCR Beta short-read assay at the Johns Hopkins FTIC core. Genomic DNA was extracted from the cultured CD4+ T cells with the QIAamp micro DNA kit. Oncomine TCR Beta libraries made from cultured CD4+ T cells were pooled using unique dual indexes and sequenced on an Illumina iSeq 100. The paper's processing steps were these. Non-productive sequences were removed, and CDR3s not starting with C, not ending with F or W, or shorter than 7 amino acids were discarded. The MANAFEST web application identified antigen-specific clonotypes by comparing peptide-stimulated wells against reference wells and other culture wells. Positive clones required FDR below 0.05, an odds ratio above 5, and productive frequency above 0.1% in at least two of three replicate wells. Clonotypes that were significantly expanded in both SARS-CoV-2 spike wells and at least one common cold coronavirus spike condition were defined as cross-reactive. Similarity between CDR3 sequences was evaluated in R version 3.6.1 using Levenshtein distances (stringdist) and unrooted phylogenetic trees (ape). In-frame beta chains were kept once TCRdb had trimmed the public reads at Q25 with fastp and called clones with MiXCR. When rows share a CDR3 protein, they turn into one entry using the most common DNA and genes. None of the V and J calls come from the authors' own analysis; TCRdb made them. This sample is represented by some 15,000 distinct CDR3 sequences; under 60% of them were singletons. In total, the top ten clones hold approximately 8% of the sample.

Recombination connected TRBV27 to TRBJ1-5, and 7 junctional nucleotides match TRBD1. The receptor's source is a human donor who had recovered from COVID-19. The specimen was CD4+ T cells from blood, cultured in vitro. The bases are TGTGCCCCCAGGGGGAGCTCATCCCAACATCAGCCCCAGCATTTT. The resulting protein is CAPRGSSSQHQPQHF.